This TCR beta chain comes out of a study of T cell responses to AZD1222 COVID-19 vaccine. Overall study findings and caveats: There were vaccine-associated CD4 TCRs across spike, dominant at 160-218 and 743-854. White British donors predominated, females outnumbered males, and clonal diversity was possibly underestimated.

TCRdb's copy holds only in-frame clones and misses some; the assay was immunoSEQ multiplex PCR. The top ten clones hold under 4% of a sample with some 150,000 clones, roughly 90% of them seen once. J gave up 5 bases and V 7 bases, and 8 bases lay outside the gene matches. Germline V lookup: CDR1 MNHEY, CDR2 SVGAGI. CDR3 size: 14 residues. Concerning this clone: The antigen is undetermined.

The TCR sequence derives from an adult who received the AZD1222 COVID-19 vaccine. The specimen comprised peripheral blood, sampled 28 days after the second AZD1222 dose. The chain combines TRBV6-5 with TRBJ2-7; 10 bases line up with TRBD1. The CDR3 DNA follows: TGTGCCAGCAACGACAGGGGGCGATGGAACGAGCAGTACTTC. It yields the protein CASNDRGRWNEQYF.